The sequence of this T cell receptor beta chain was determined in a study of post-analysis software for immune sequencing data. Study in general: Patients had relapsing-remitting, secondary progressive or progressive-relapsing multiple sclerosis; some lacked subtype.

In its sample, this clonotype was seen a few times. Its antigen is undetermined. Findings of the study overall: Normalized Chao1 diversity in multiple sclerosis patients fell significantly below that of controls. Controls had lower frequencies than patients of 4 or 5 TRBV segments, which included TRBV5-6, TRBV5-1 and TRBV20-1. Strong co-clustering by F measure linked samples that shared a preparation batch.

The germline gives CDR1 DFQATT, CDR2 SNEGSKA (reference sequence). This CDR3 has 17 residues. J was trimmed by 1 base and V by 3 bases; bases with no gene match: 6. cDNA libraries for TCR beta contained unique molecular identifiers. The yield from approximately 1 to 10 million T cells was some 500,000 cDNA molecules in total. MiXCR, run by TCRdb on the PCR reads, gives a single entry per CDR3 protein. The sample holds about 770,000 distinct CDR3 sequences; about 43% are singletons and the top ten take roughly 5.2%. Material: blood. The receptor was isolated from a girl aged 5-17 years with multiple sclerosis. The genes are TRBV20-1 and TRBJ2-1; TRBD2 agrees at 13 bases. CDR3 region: CSASSTSGRWSYNEQFF. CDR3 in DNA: TGCAGTGCTAGCTCGACTAGCGGGAGGTGGTCCTACAATGAGCAGTTCTTC.